Below, 5 T cell receptor beta chains from the same sample are listed, as sequenced in a study of cytomegalovirus exposure and HLA in healthy donors. The PCR ran on 60 Vbeta and 13 Jbeta primers. Using immunoSEQ multiplex PCR, the repertoire was profiled, and TCRdb retains in-frame clones only, with some absent. The table lists 150,000 to 200,000 clones, about 90% of them singletons, with 0.2% to 0.3% in the top ten. The sequenced material came from PBMCs. The receptors originated from a girl less than two years old in good health and CMV-seronegative.

The chain is built from TRBV6-6 and TRBJ1-1, with D possibly matching TRBD1 (5 bases). CDR1 and CDR2 from the germline V gene are MNHNY and SVGAGI (reference sequence). V lost 7 bases to trimming and J lost 1 base, with 13 bases between them. The CDR3 covers 14 residues. CDR3 sequence reads: CASTADTGNTEAFF. In DNA, the CDR3 is TGTGCCAGCACCGCGGACACGGGGAACACTGAAGCTTTCTTT.

This clone was observed a handful of times. The chain is built from TRBV19 and TRBJ1-5, with D perhaps matching TRBD1 (5 bases). The CDR3 has 13 amino acids. V gave up 7 bases and J gave up 0 bases, with 7 bases separating them. Germline CDR1 is LNHDA and CDR2 is SQIVND (reference sequence). The DNA of the CDR3 is TGTGCCAGTAACAGGCTTAGCAATCAGCCCCAGCATTTT. Translating it yields CASNRLSNQPQHF.

The chain has TRBV6-1 and TRBJ2-7; weak D call: TRBD1 (5 bases). With 4 bases removed from V and 2 bases from J, the gap between germline ends came to 15 bases. Germline V gene data show CDR1 as MNHNS and CDR2 as SASEGT. This CDR3 region has 15 residues. DNA of the CDR3: TGTGCCAGCAGTGGGAGACCAGGGTTCCCCTACGAGCAGTACTTC. Protein sequence: CASSGRPGFPYEQYF.

J is TRBJ1-1 and V is TRBV30; D gene ambiguous. The CDR3 runs to 12 residues. Germline assignment: CDR1 GTSNPN and CDR2 SVGIG (reference sequence). The V end was cut by 0 bases, the J end by 6 bases, with 8 bases between. This CDR3 reads CAWSVLSAEAFF. CDR3 DNA: TGTGCCTGGAGTGTACTGAGCGCTGAAGCTTTCTTT.

This clone was counted once. The rearrangement uses TRBV4-3 and TRBJ2-1; the D gene is possibly TRBD1 (6 bases). V was trimmed by 0 bases and J by 4 bases, leaving 16 bases between them. Germline V gene sequence: CDR1 LGHNA, CDR2 YSLEER. CDR3 size: 17 residues. The CDR3 nucleotides are TGCGCCAGCAGCCAAGATCTTAACAGGGCGAGGTACAATGAGCAGTTCTTC. It encodes CASSQDLNRARYNEQFF.